This is a list of T cell receptor beta chains from one sample in a study of tumor and adjacent non-tumor tissue in lung cancer. TCRdb reprocessed the multiplex PCR reads with MiXCR, giving one entry per CDR3 protein. The sample yields fewer than 120,000 distinct CDR3 sequences, 84% seen once. The source material was lung tumor tissue. The receptor set was obtained from a man between 65 and 85 years old with non-small cell lung cancer. The CDR3 runs from the conserved cysteine through the conserved F or W. D genes are given only for firm matches. A clone size is listed for some rows: how often the clone was seen (once, few, many), or a class if it is expanded.

-	TRBV12-3/TRBV12-4	TRBJ2-7	many	CASSMGQAYEQYF	TGTGCCAGCAGTATGGGACAAGCCTACGAGCAGTACTTC
-	TRBV6-5	TRBJ2-7	-	CAVGRGQAGSYEQYF	TGTGCCGTCGGAAGGGGACAAGCAGGTTCTTACGAGCAGTATTTC
TRBD1	TRBV5-5	TRBJ2-7	-	CASSRPGTGLKEQYF	TGTGCCAGCAGCCGTCCCGGGACAGGGCTTAAAGAGCAGTACTTC
-	TRBV10-2	TRBJ2-1	-	CASRSPGPAYHEQFF	TGCGCCAGCAGGTCCCCGGGACCCGCATATCATGAGCAGTTCTTC
TRBD2	TRBV10-3	TRBJ2-7	-	CAIKWAGGYKQYF	TGTGCCATCAAATGGGCGGGGGGCTACAAGCAGTACTTC
-	TRBV6-2/TRBV6-3	TRBJ2-1	-	CARDRGGYNAQFF	TGTGCCAGAGACAGAGGCGGTTACAATGCGCAGTTCTTC
-	TRBV5-1	TRBJ2-6	many	CASRDSSGANVLTF	TGCGCCAGCAGGGACAGCTCTGGGGCCAACGTCCTGACTTTC
-	TRBV6-5	TRBJ1-2	-	CASSYRRGHNYGYSF	TGTGCCAGCAGTTACCGGCGTGGTCATAATTATGGCTACAGCTTC
TRBD1	TRBV11-3	TRBJ1-1	-	CASGFRDRALNTEGFF	TGTGCCAGCGGCTTCCGGGACAGAGCCTTGAACACTGAAGGTTTCTTT
-	TRBV14	TRBJ1-2	many	CASSIRQTPGDGYTF	TGTGCCAGCAGCATCCGACAGACCCCAGGAGATGGCTACACCTTC
-	TRBV6-6	TRBJ2-1	-	CASNPQVNYNEQFF	TGCGCCAGCAATCCCCAGGTGAATTACAATGAGCAGTTCTTC
TRBD2	TRBV7-8	TRBJ2-7	-	CASSSSGLVGIYGQYF	TGTGCCAGTAGCTCGTCCGGACTAGTGGGAATTTACGGGCAGTACTTC
-	TRBV12-3/TRBV12-4	TRBJ2-1	-	CTSSLTESYNEQFF	TGTACCAGCAGTTTAACCGAGTCCTACAATGAGCAGTTCTTC
-	TRBV11-3	TRBJ1-1	medium-sized	CASSPATAGDTEAFF	TGTGCCAGCAGCCCCGCCACCGCAGGGGACACTGAAGCTTTCTTT
TRBD1	TRBV5-5	TRBJ2-3	-	CASSLAGTVNQSQYF	TGTGCCAGCAGCTTGGCCGGGACAGTAAATCAGTCCCAGTATTTT
TRBD2	TRBV28	TRBJ2-7	-	CAGSLFAGGLAGVFDEQYF	TGTGCCGGCAGTTTATTCGCCGGGGGACTAGCGGGAGTCTTCGACGAGCAGTACTTC
TRBD1	TRBV12-3/TRBV12-4	TRBJ1-1	-	CGSSFRDRQKAFF	TGTGGCAGCAGCTTTCGGGACAGACAGAAAGCTTTCTTT
TRBD1	TRBV6-5	TRBJ1-2	-	CASTLDREGGYSF	TGTGCGAGCACTTTAGACAGGGAGGGTGGCTACTCCTTC
-	TRBV11-3	TRBJ2-1	-	CASNPEGGLGKNDQFF	TGTGCGAGTAACCCCGAGGGGGGGCTGGGGAAAAATGACCAGTTCTTC
-	TRBV10-2	TRBJ2-5	-	CAIQGDVTRGGETQYF	TGCGCTATCCAGGGAGATGTAACGAGGGGTGGGGAGACCCAGTACTTC
-	TRBV10-3	TRBJ2-5	-	CAIGQRDGGQETQYF	TGTGCCATCGGTCAAAGGGACGGGGGCCAGGAGACCCAGTACTTC
-	TRBV6-5	TRBJ1-2	-	CASSYSGLGVYGYTF	TGTGCCAGCAGTTACAGCGGACTGGGGGTATATGGCTACACCTTC
-	TRBV5-1	TRBJ2-5	-	CASSLLSSGLSGRETQYF	TGCGCCAGCAGCTTGTTGAGTTCGGGACTTTCTGGGCGAGAGACCCAGTACTTC
-	TRBV7-9	TRBJ1-2	many	CASSQQEYYGYTF	TGTGCCAGCAGTCAACAGGAATACTATGGCTACACCTTC
TRBD1	TRBV12-3/TRBV12-4	TRBJ1-1	-	CASNTGGWGEAFF	TGTGCCAGCAATACAGGGGGATGGGGTGAAGCTTTCTTT
-	TRBV6-1	TRBJ2-1	-	CASSGPRGLAYNEQSF	TGTGCCAGCAGTGGTCCCCGCGGGTTAGCCTACAATGAGCAGTCCTTC
-	TRBV10-3	TRBJ2-7	-	CAISGAGSPYEQYF	TGTGCCATCAGTGGTGCAGGGAGCCCCTATGAGCAGTACTTC
-	TRBV6-5	TRBJ2-7	-	CAVGRRLACSYEQYF	TGTGCCGTCGGAAGGAGACTCGCATGTTCTTACGAGCAATACTTC
-	TRBV12-3/TRBV12-4	TRBJ1-1	few	CASNPERLGDAEAFF	TGTGCTAGCAACCCAGAACGACTTGGGGACGCTGAAGCTTTCTTT
TRBD1	TRBV28	TRBJ1-2	once	CARSFFVGGGNGYTF	TGTGCCAGAAGTTTTTTCGTGGGAGGGGGCAACGGCTACACCTTC
-	TRBV10-3	TRBJ2-1	-	CVIRGGSDNEQFF	TGTGTCATCAGGGGCGGCAGTGACAATGAGCAGTTCTTC
TRBD1	TRBV20-1	TRBJ2-7	many	CSADRGLAYEQYF	TGCAGTGCTGACAGGGGTCTTGCCTACGAGCAGTACTTC
TRBD1	TRBV29-1	TRBJ1-2	once	CSGEQGVGYTF	TGCAGCGGAGAACAGGGGGTTGGTTACACCTTC
-	TRBV29-1	TRBJ2-5	-	CGVEKSETQYF	TGTGGCGTTGAGAAAAGTGAGACCCAGTACTTC
-	TRBV29-1	TRBJ2-1	-	CNAHGQGSYNEQFF	TGTAACGCCCATGGGCAGGGGTCCTACAATGAGCAGTTCTTC
-	TRBV5-6	TRBJ1-2	once	CACSRIDRTNYGYTF	TGTGCCTGCAGCAGAATAGACAGAACTAACTATGGCTACACCTTC
-	TRBV12-3/TRBV12-4	TRBJ1-1	-	CASSFWDTQKAFF	TGCGCCAGCAGTTTTTGGGACACGCAGAAAGCTTTCTTT
TRBD1	TRBV5-1	TRBJ1-4	few	CASSLIGLRGGTAEKLFF	TGCGCCAGCAGCTTGATTGGTCTCCGAGGGGGGACAGCGGAAAAACTGTTTTTT
TRBD2	TRBV10-2	TRBJ2-1	-	CASGSPGPSSHEQLF	TGCGCTAGCGGGTCCCCGGGACCCTCTTCTCATGAGCAGCTCTTC
-	TRBV7-7	TRBJ2-2	-	CASSLVPAGELFF	TGTGCTAGCAGCTTAGTGCCCGCCGGGGAGCTGTTTTTT
TRBD1	TRBV28	TRBJ2-7	-	CASSPQGPTGEQYF	TGTGCCAGCAGCCCACAGGGGCCGACAGGCGAGCAGTACTTC
-	TRBV11-3	TRBJ2-5	once	CASSLAAGFTNQETQYF	TGTGCCAGCAGCTTAGCAGCAGGGTTTACCAACCAAGAGACCCAGTACTTC
TRBD1	TRBV12-3/TRBV12-4	TRBJ1-2	-	CVSRLLTGFGYGYTF	TGTGTCAGCAGATTATTGACAGGGTTTGGTTATGGCTACACCTTC
-	TRBV5-1	TRBJ2-7	-	CVRSWDKTYEQYF	TGCGTCAGAAGCTGGGACAAAACCTACGAGCAGTACTTC
TRBD1	TRBV6-6	TRBJ1-2	-	CANRWTGELYGYTF	TGTGCCAACAGATGGACAGGGGAGCTCTATGGCTACACCTTC
TRBD2	TRBV11-1	TRBJ2-4	-	CASSFPVTSGTKNIQYF	TGTGCCAGCAGCTTTCCCGTGACTAGCGGGACCAAAAACATTCAGTATTTC
-	TRBV12-3/TRBV12-4	TRBJ1-2	-	CASTSDEGYTF	TGTGCCAGTACTTCAGACGAAGGCTACACTTTC
-	TRBV4-1	TRBJ2-2	-	CASSQVSFWVGSVTRELFF	TGCGCCAGCAGCCAAGTTTCATTCTGGGTGGGATCAGTCACCAGGGAGCTGTTTTTT
-	TRBV11-2	TRBJ1-6	-	CACGSQSSYNSPLHF	TGTGCCTGCGGGTCCCAAAGCTCCTATAATTCACCCCTCCACTTT
-	TRBV10-2	TRBJ2-2	-	CASRPDEGGNTGELFF	TGCGCTAGCAGACCAGACGAGGGGGGTAACACGGGGGAGCTGTTTTTT
-	TRBV4-1	TRBJ1-1	-	CASSQVGEPRAFF	TGCGCCAGCAGCCAAGTAGGTGAACCCAGGGCTTTCTTT
-	TRBV11-2	TRBJ2-7	-	CAISGDSMSYEQYF	TGTGCCATCAGCGGGGACAGCATGAGCTACGAGCAGTACTTT